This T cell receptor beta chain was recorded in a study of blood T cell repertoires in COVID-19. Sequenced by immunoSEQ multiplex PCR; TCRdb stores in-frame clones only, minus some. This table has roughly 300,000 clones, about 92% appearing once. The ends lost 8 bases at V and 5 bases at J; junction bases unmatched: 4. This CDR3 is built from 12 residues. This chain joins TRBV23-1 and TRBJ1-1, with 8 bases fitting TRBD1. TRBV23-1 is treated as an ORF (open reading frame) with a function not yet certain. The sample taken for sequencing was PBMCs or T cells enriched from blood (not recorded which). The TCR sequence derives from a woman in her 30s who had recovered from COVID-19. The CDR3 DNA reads TGCGCCAGCGCTACAGGGGGGACTGAAGCTTTCTTT. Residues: CASATGGTEAFF.